These 23 T cell receptor beta chains share one sample of origin, sequenced in a study of HIV-infected children after antiretroviral therapy interruption (dated by TCRdb to about 2019). Taken with the paper, the label for treatment or condition translates to: PENTA 11 planned treatment interruption arm or continuous ART arm. To prepare the library, 3' RACE was applied. Reads for this sample came from an Illumina MiSeq. TCR libraries were constructed from RNA with a 3' RACE protocol that used unique molecular identifiers to correct for PCR amplification bias. TCRdb reprocessed the public reads (quality trimming at Q25 with fastp, clone calling with MiXCR) and kept in-frame beta chains. Rows are combined by CDR3 protein, so each entry shows the most common genes and DNA. Recorded for this sample are about 89,000 distinct CDR3 sequences; roughly 6.4% of them occurred a single time. The ten largest make up 1% to 1.3% of the sample.

Material: CD45RA+ CD4+ T cells from PBMCs, pooled from several time points, obtained from a donor given antiretroviral therapy, either interrupted or continuous. Interpreted using the paper, the cell subset or site label stands for: naive CD4+ CD45RA+ CD45RO- T cells. Receptor source: a pool of human donors with HIV.

This chain joins TRBV5-1 and TRBJ2-3, with TRBD2 matching 11 bases. V lost 0 bases to trimming and J lost 1 base; unmatched junction nucleotides: 4. Germline V CDR1 and CDR2: SGHRS, YFSETQ. The CDR3 is 17 residues long. CDR3 sequence: CASSLAQLAGGTDTQYF. CDR3 in DNA: TGCGCCAGCAGCTTGGCCCAACTAGCGGGGGGCACAGATACGCAGTATTTT.

V is TRBV5-1 and J is TRBJ2-4, with 9 bases fitting TRBD2. Germline CDR1 SGHRS, CDR2 YFSETQ. V shed 6 bases and J 5 bases; nucleotides not matched to a gene: 9. This CDR3 is 15 amino acids long. CDR3 bases: TGCGCCAGCAAAGGCGGGGGGGCGTCTGAAAACATTCAGTACTTC. The encoded protein is CASKGGGASENIQYF.

The V and J genes are TRBV29-1 and TRBJ2-7, with D hard to call. The CDR3 spans 11 residues. V was pared by 7 bases and J by 2 bases, with 9 bases between. Germline loops: CDR1 SQVTM, CDR2 ANQGSEA. The CDR3 DNA is TGCAGCGCGCTCATAGCCTACGAGCAGTACTTC. As protein: CSALIAYEQYF.

The chain is built from TRBV18 and TRBJ2-7; no firm D call. Germline V gives CDR1 KGHSH, CDR2 LQKENI. This CDR3 spans 15 amino acids. Trimming took 1 base from V and 0 from J, leaving 10 bases between them. The CDR3 loop reads CASSPQSRTSYEQYF. CDR3 coding DNA: TGTGCCAGCTCACCACAATCCAGGACCTCCTACGAGCAGTACTTC. The full variable domain, in which reference TRBV18 and TRBJ2-7 provide the parts outside the CDR3, is NAGVMQNPRHLVRRRGQEARLRCSPMKGHSHVYWYRQLPEEGLKFMVYLQKENIIDESGMPKERFSAEFPKEGPSILRIQQVVRGDSAAYFCASSPQSRTSYEQYFGPGTRLTVT.

This clonotype was detected many times. V gene TRBV18 combines with J gene TRBJ1-1, with D possibly TRBD1 on 5 matching bases. Germline V lookup: CDR1 KGHSH, CDR2 LQKENI. This CDR3 region has 12 residues. V gave up 3 bases and J gave up 6 bases, with 8 bases separating them. CDR3 residues: CASSPGTSEAFF. In DNA, the CDR3 is TGTGCCAGCTCACCCGGGACGTCTGAAGCTTTCTTT.

This clonotype has ten or more counts. The chain couples TRBV6-6 to TRBJ2-7, with 8 bases lining up with TRBD2. From germline, CDR1 is MNHNY and CDR2 SVGAGI (reference sequence). The J segment lost 0 bases and the V segment lost 8 bases, leaving 9 bases of the junction unmatched. This CDR3 is built from 15 residues. The CDR3 DNA is TGTGCCAGCGGGATAGCGGGACTCATCTCCTACGAGCAGTACTTC. Protein: CASGIAGLISYEQYF.

This clonotype appeared a few times. V is TRBV28 and J is TRBJ1-2; D remains unclear. Trimming took 6 bases from V and 8 from J, leaving 19 bases between them. Germline V gene lookup returns CDR1 MDHEN and CDR2 SYDVKM. The CDR3 is 14 amino acids. Written as DNA, the CDR3 is TGTGCCAGCAGGTCGGACTCGTCGTCCTGGGGCTACACCTTC. Encoded protein: CASRSDSSSWGYTF.

This clonotype was seen repeatedly, ten times or more. The gene calls are TRBV12-3 or TRBV12-4 and TRBJ2-1, with TRBD2 identical over 14 bases. V gave up 6 bases and J gave up 8 bases; unmatched junction bases: 9. The CDR3 spans 16 residues. CDR3 sequence reads: CASSPGLAGAADEQFF. The CDR3 nucleotides are TGTGCCAGCAGCCCGGGACTAGCGGGGGCTGCGGATGAGCAGTTCTTC.

In its sample, this clonotype was seen many times. The chain joins TRBV18 to TRBJ2-7; D assignment may be TRBD1 or TRBD2 (6 bases each). The V gene's germline CDR1 is KGHSH and CDR2 LQKENI. This CDR3 region has 13 residues. V was clipped by 2 bases and J by 6 bases, with 11 bases between them. This chain's CDR3 is CASSPGRGGEQYF. The CDR3, as DNA: TGTGCCAGCTCACCAGGCAGGGGAGGCGAGCAGTACTTC.

This clonotype has at least ten counts. V is TRBV7-9 and J is TRBJ1-2; D ambiguous. Trimming pared 10 bases from V and 1 base from J, leaving 19 bases between. The CDR3 totals 15 residues. Germline values: CDR1 SEHNR, CDR2 FQNEAQ (reference sequence). The DNA for the CDR3 is TGTGCCACCCCCCGGCGGCAGGATCATAACTATGGCTACACCTTC. Amino acids: CATPRRQDHNYGYTF.

This clonotype was observed many times. The chain couples TRBV7-3 to TRBJ1-1, with D possibly being TRBD1 (6 bases). Per germline, CDR1 SGHTA and CDR2 FQGTGA. With 5 bases removed from V and 4 bases from J, the gap between germline ends came to 17 bases. The CDR3 is 15 amino acids. Here the CDR3 DNA reads TGTGCCAGCAGCGTACGGGGGCAGTCCGGCACTGAAGCTTTCTTT. Encoded protein: CASSVRGQSGTEAFF.

This clonotype occurred many times. This chain joins TRBV12-3 or TRBV12-4 and TRBJ1-2; 9 bases are a match to TRBD1. This CDR3 is 15 amino acids long. The trim removed 5 bases at V and 1 base at J, leaving 5 bases unmatched. Written as DNA, the CDR3 is TGTGCCAGCAGTCGGCCGGGACAGGGTAACTATGGCTACACCTTC. It encodes CASSRPGQGNYGYTF.

This clonotype was seen many times. The chain links TRBV19 to TRBJ1-1; D is undetermined. Germline-derived CDR1 and CDR2 are LNHDA and SQIVND (reference sequence). The CDR3 is 13 amino acids. The V gene lost 1 base and the J gene lost 1 base, with 4 bases spanning the gap. The CDR3 sequence is CASSIVQNTEAFF. DNA for the CDR3: TGTGCCAGTAGTATAGTGCAGAACACTGAAGCTTTCTTT.

The table lists this clonotype with many counts. The chain carries TRBV12-3 or TRBV12-4 and TRBJ2-7, with D perhaps TRBD1 (6 bases). The CDR3 extends over 16 amino acids. With 7 bases removed from V and 5 bases from J, the gap between germline ends came to 24 bases. CDR3 nucleotide sequence: TGTGCCAGCAATTACGCCCCTACTCAGGGGAACCACGAGCAGTACTTC. This sequence encodes CASNYAPTQGNHEQYF.

This clonotype was seen ten or more times. The genes are TRBV12-3 or TRBV12-4 and TRBJ2-3, with D possibly being TRBD2 (6 bases). V lost 8 bases, J lost 2 bases, and 11 bases lay in between. The CDR3 is 13 amino acids. CDR3 sequence: CASLAVPTDTQYF. The DNA for the CDR3 is TGTGCCAGCTTAGCGGTTCCCACAGATACGCAGTATTTT.

This clonotype was counted many times. The J gene is TRBJ2-1, the V gene TRBV27, with 13 nucleotides matching TRBD2. The CDR3 loop spans 16 amino acids. With V trimmed by 7 bases and J by 6 bases, 9 bases remained unmatched. Germline V gene data show CDR1 as MNHEY and CDR2 as SMNVEV (reference sequence). The CDR3: CASISPGLAGINEQFF. The CDR3 nucleotides are TGTGCCAGCATCAGCCCGGGACTAGCGGGGATCAATGAGCAGTTCTTC.

Many counts were recorded for this clonotype. The chain recombines TRBV10-1 with TRBJ2-2; D not certain. The CDR3 runs 15 residues. CDR1 and CDR2 from the germline V gene are WNHNN and SYGVQD (reference sequence). V shed 6 bases and J shed 4 bases, with 15 bases lying between them. The CDR3 DNA is TGCGCCAGCAGGAATTCGTCTGGACCCACCGGGGAGCTGTTTTTT. It specifies CASRNSSGPTGELFF.

The CDR3 reads CAWRGSTAMNTEAFF. The CDR3 bases are TGTGCCTGGCGAGGATCGACAGCTATGAACACTGAAGCTTTCTTT. The gene calls are TRBV30 and TRBJ1-1, with a possible D match to TRBD1 (5 bases). V was shortened by 5 bases and J by 0 bases, with 16 bases between the two germline ends. Germline-derived CDR1 and CDR2 are GTSNPN and SVGIG (reference sequence). This CDR3 contains 15 residues.

This clonotype was observed at least ten times. The chain combines TRBV6-6 with TRBJ2-7, with 12 bases lining up with TRBD1. Trimming took 1 base from V and 5 from J; bases not matched to a gene: 6. Germline V gene lookup returns CDR1 MNHNY and CDR2 SVGAGI (reference sequence). The CDR3 is 16 residues long. CDR3 nucleotides: TGTGCCAGCAGTTACTATGGGGACAGGGGGCTTCACGAGCAGTACTTC. This encodes CASSYYGDRGLHEQYF.

This clonotype came up many times. The chain has TRBV6-5 and TRBJ1-1; D remains unclear. This CDR3 is built from 14 residues. V was shortened by 5 bases and J by 4 bases, with 14 bases between the two germline ends. The germline V gene encodes CDR1 MNHEY and CDR2 SVGAGI. CDR3 in amino acids: CASSPIQRSTEAFF. CDR3 in DNA: TGTGCCAGCAGTCCAATACAACGGAGCACTGAAGCTTTCTTT.

This clonotype was picked up many times. J is TRBJ1-5 and V is TRBV18; TRBD1 is a possible D gene (6 bases). From germline, CDR1 is KGHSH and CDR2 LQKENI. The CDR3 covers 14 residues. V dropped 4 bases and J dropped 4 bases, with 11 bases sitting between them. The DNA of the CDR3 is TGTGCCAGCTCACAGTCAGGGGCGAATCAGCCCCAGCATTTT. Its translation: CASSQSGANQPQHF.

This clonotype was recorded many times. The chain has TRBV29-1 and TRBJ1-1; D not resolved. This CDR3 is built from 13 residues. V was trimmed by 4 bases and J by 2 bases, leaving 11 bases between them. Germline V lookup: CDR1 SQVTM, CDR2 ANQGSEA. CDR3 DNA: TGCAGCGTTGTTAACGGCAAAAACACTGAAGCTTTCTTT. Translated: CSVVNGKNTEAFF.

By sample fraction, this clonotype is medium-sized (0.01 to 0.1%). CDR3 in amino acids: CSAALGASDSPLHF. CDR3 DNA sequence: TGCAGTGCCGCGTTGGGGGCGTCGGATTCACCCCTCCACTTT. V gene TRBV20-1 combines with J gene TRBJ1-6, with D possibly TRBD1 on 6 matching bases. This CDR3 contains 14 residues. Trimming removed 6 bases from V and 8 bases from J, with 17 bases in between. Germline lookup yields CDR1 DFQATT and CDR2 SNEGSKA (reference sequence).